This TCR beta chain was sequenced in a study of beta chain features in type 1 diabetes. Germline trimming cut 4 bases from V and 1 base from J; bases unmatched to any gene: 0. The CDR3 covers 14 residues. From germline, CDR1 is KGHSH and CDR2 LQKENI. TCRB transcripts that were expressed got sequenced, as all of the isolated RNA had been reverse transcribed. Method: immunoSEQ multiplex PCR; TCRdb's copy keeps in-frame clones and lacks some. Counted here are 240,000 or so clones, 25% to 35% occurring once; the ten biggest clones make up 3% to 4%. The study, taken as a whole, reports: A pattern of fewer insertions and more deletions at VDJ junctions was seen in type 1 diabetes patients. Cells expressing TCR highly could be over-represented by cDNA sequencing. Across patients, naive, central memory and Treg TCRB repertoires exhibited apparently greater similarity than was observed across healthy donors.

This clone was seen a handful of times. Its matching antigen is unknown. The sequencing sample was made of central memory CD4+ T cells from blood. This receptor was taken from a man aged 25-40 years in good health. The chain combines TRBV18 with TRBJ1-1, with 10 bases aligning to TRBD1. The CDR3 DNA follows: TGTGCCAGCTCACGGGACAGGGGGAACACTGAAGCTTTCTTT. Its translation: CASSRDRGNTEAFF.